The 29 T cell receptor beta chains reported below all come from one sample, sequenced in a study of shared clonotypes between healthy human individuals. Sequencing used immunoSEQ multiplex PCR; TCRdb keeps in-frame clones, though not all of them. This table holds 730,000 or so clones, less than 80% found once. The sequenced material came from memory CD4+ T cells sorted from blood. Documented subset: CD45RA-negative fraction. The origin of the receptors is a woman in her twenties or thirties in good health.

The chain recombines TRBV10-2 with TRBJ2-1; D unclear. Looked up from germline, CDR1 is WSHSY and CDR2 is SAAADI. The germline V and J ends were trimmed by 4 bases and 9 bases, with 10 bases remaining between them. The CDR3 is 12 amino acids. CDR3 DNA: TGCGCCAGCAGTGGGGTTCGCGGTGAGCAGTTCTTC. Its translation: CASSGVRGEQFF.

This clone was observed a handful of times. The V and J genes are TRBV6-1 and TRBJ1-1; D is undetermined. Germline V CDR1 and CDR2: MNHNS, SASEGT. This CDR3 comprises 14 residues. With 4 bases removed from V and 4 bases from J, the gap between germline ends came to 13 bases. The CDR3 sequence: CASSGRGGTTEAFF. CDR3 nucleotide sequence: TGTGCCAGCAGTGGGCGGGGAGGAACCACTGAAGCTTTCTTT.

J is TRBJ2-5 and V is TRBV19; D call uncertain. The CDR3 is made up of 14 amino acids. V lost 5 bases to trimming and J lost 2 bases, with 12 bases between them. In germline, CDR1 is LNHDA, CDR2 SQIVND (reference sequence). CDR3 coding DNA: TGTGCCAGTAGTCTTCGGACCGTACAAGAGACCCAGTACTTC. Residues: CASSLRTVQETQYF.

This chain joins TRBV28 and TRBJ1-5; 9 positions match TRBD1. J was trimmed by 5 bases and V by 3 bases; bases with no gene match: 11. The CDR3 length is 17 residues. Germline V gene lookup returns CDR1 MDHEN and CDR2 SYDVKM. This chain's CDR3 is CASSLFPGQGEDQPQHF. The CDR3 region has the DNA TGTGCCAGCAGTTTGTTTCCGGGACAGGGTGAGGATCAGCCCCAGCATTTT.

The CDR3 protein is CASSQSGRAGETQYF. CDR3 sequence (DNA): TGTGCCAGCAGCCAGAGCGGGAGGGCGGGAGAGACCCAGTACTTC. The chain combines TRBV11-1 with TRBJ2-5; 10 bases match TRBD2. CDR3 length equals 15 residues. V lost 5 bases to trimming and J lost 4 bases; unmatched junction nucleotides: 7. The germline V gene has CDR1 SGHAT and CDR2 FQDESV (reference sequence).

A note on this clone: Only one base separates this from a far larger clonotype, so it likely reflects a read error. At the DNA level, this CDR3 is encoded by other sequences in the same sample as well. The V gene is TRBV11-3, the J gene TRBJ2-1, with TRBD2 identical over 9 bases. Germline CDR1 SGHNT, CDR2 YENEEA. J lost 3 bases, V lost 4 bases, and 1 base had no gene match. This CDR3 spans 14 amino acids. CDR3 sequence: CASSSAGGYNEQFF. DNA for the CDR3: TGTGCCAGCAGCTCAGCGGGAGGCTACAATGAGCAGTTCTTC.

This sequence joins TRBV19 and TRBJ2-2; 7 bases line up with TRBD1. Germline loops: CDR1 LNHDA, CDR2 SQIVND (reference sequence). The CDR3 consists of 15 residues. Unmatched junction bases numbered 7, after V lost 5 bases and J lost 4 bases. This chain's CDR3 is CASSDRVRGTGELFF. CDR3 bases: TGTGCCAGTAGTGACAGGGTGCGAGGCACCGGGGAGCTGTTTTTT.

This chain links TRBV6-6 with TRBJ2-7; perhaps TRBD2 as D (6 bases). V lost 7 bases and J 0 bases, leaving 10 bases between the germline ends. The CDR3 extends over 13 amino acids. Germline CDR1 is MNHNY and CDR2 is SVGAGI (reference sequence). The CDR3 loop reads CASKRGDSYEQYF. The CDR3 DNA follows: TGTGCCAGCAAACGCGGGGACTCCTACGAGCAGTACTTC.

This clone was seen many times. This sample also contains other DNA sequences that code for the same CDR3. CDR3 bases: TGTGCCAGCAGCTGGACAGGGGCTAGCAATCAGCCCCAGCATTTT. Translated: CASSWTGASNQPQHF. The chain employs TRBV28 and TRBJ1-5, with TRBD1 matching 9 bases. This CDR3 has 15 amino acids. Germline-derived CDR1 and CDR2 are MDHEN and SYDVKM. V lost 6 bases, J lost 0 bases, and 3 bases stayed unmatched.

A note on this clone: A junction boundary mismatches the germline segment, possibly from a read error. The chain joins TRBV30 to TRBJ2-3, with 7 bases lining up with TRBD2. Germline V gives CDR1 GTSNPN, CDR2 SVGIG (reference sequence). This CDR3 spans 12 amino acids. The CDR3 DNA is TGCGGTGCGGGAGCCAACACAGATACGCAGTATTTT. This gives the protein CGAGANTDTQYF.

This clone was observed a handful of times. Other nucleotide sequences in the sample specify the same CDR3. The rearrangement links TRBV25-1 to TRBJ2-7, with unresolved D. CDR1 and CDR2 (germline): MGHDK, SYGVNS. V lost 5 bases and J 1 base, leaving 6 bases between the germline ends. This CDR3 has 12 residues. The CDR3 DNA is TGTGCCAGCAGTCGAGGATCCTACGAGCAGTACTTC. Protein sequence: CASSRGSYEQYF.

V gene TRBV5-1 combines with J gene TRBJ2-7; D is perhaps TRBD1 (6 bases). Between the trimmed V and J ends, which lost 0 bases and 5 bases, there was a span of 12 bases. Germline-derived CDR1 and CDR2 are SGHRS and YFSETQ. The CDR3 extends over 14 amino acids. CDR3 protein: CASSLGWQGNEQYF. The CDR3 coding sequence is TGCGCCAGCAGCTTGGGGTGGCAGGGGAACGAGCAGTACTTC.

The chain joins TRBV30 to TRBJ1-1; D unclear. Trimming stripped 2 bases from V and 0 bases from J, with 7 bases between. The germline V gene encodes CDR1 GTSNPN and CDR2 SVGIG (reference sequence). CDR3 size: 13 residues. CDR3 protein: CAWSRNMNTEAFF. The CDR3 coding sequence is TGTGCCTGGAGTAGGAATATGAACACTGAAGCTTTCTTT.

The chain carries TRBV4-1 and TRBJ2-5, with D perhaps matching TRBD1 (6 bases). Germline values: CDR1 MGHRA, CDR2 YSYEKL. This CDR3 is built from 15 residues. V shed 0 bases and J shed 7 bases, with 15 bases lying between them. The CDR3 DNA is TGCGCCAGCAGCCAAGAACCACAGGGAGTGGGGACCCAGTACTTC. Its protein is CASSQEPQGVGTQYF.

Note on this clone: A junction end diverges from the germline sequence, so it may reflect a read error. This chain joins TRBV5-4 and TRBJ2-7, with TRBD2 identical over 11 bases. This CDR3 has 18 residues. Germline V gene lookup returns CDR1 SGHNT and CDR2 YYREEE (reference sequence). CDR3 sequence: CASSLAGISGRASHEQYF. CDR3 DNA: TGTGCCAGCAGCTTGGCCGGAATTAGCGGGAGGGCCTCCCACGAGCAGTACTTC.

The chain links TRBV19 to TRBJ2-4, with 7 bases aligning to TRBD1. Germline loops: CDR1 LNHDA, CDR2 SQIVND (reference sequence). V lost 5 bases and J lost 2; bases outside the gene matches: 3. This CDR3 comprises 14 residues. The CDR3 DNA reads TGTGCCAGTAGTGTGACAGGGACCAAAAACATTCAGTACTTC. It translates to CASSVTGTKNIQYF.

In its sample, this clone was seen many times. V usage is TRBV5-1 and J usage is TRBJ1-5, with a tentative D call TRBD1 (6 bases). The CDR3 runs 13 residues. From germline, CDR1 is SGHRS and CDR2 YFSETQ. V was cut by 4 bases and J by 4 bases, with 9 bases left in between. The CDR3 coding sequence is TGCGCCAGCAGCCGGGACACTAATCAGCCCCAGCATTTT. Translation: CASSRDTNQPQHF.

The chain links TRBV27 to TRBJ2-7; 9 nucleotides align to TRBD2. CDR3 length: 14 residues. The germline CDR1 and CDR2 sequences are MNHEY and SMNVEV (reference sequence). After removal of 0 bases from V and 7 bases from J, the junction contained 4 bases not matched to a gene. The CDR3 region has the DNA TGTGCCAGCAGTTTATCTAGCGGGAGAGGGGAGCAGTACTTC. Protein sequence: CASSLSSGRGEQYF.

V is TRBV19 and J is TRBJ2-5; no clear D gene. This CDR3 spans 13 amino acids. Per germline, CDR1 LNHDA and CDR2 SQIVND (reference sequence). V was pared by 5 bases and J by 6 bases, with 13 bases between. The CDR3 sequence is CASSGDRVKTQYF. The CDR3, as DNA: TGTGCCAGTAGTGGTGATAGGGTGAAGACCCAGTACTTC.

The gene calls are TRBV18 and TRBJ1-3, with 11 bases that match TRBD1. Trimming removed 3 bases from V and 4 bases from J; junction bases left unmatched: 5. CDR3 length equals 16 residues. Per the germline V gene, CDR1 is KGHSH and CDR2 is LQKENI. CDR3 DNA: TGTGCCAGCTCACCCCAGGACAGGGGGCCAGGAAACACCATATATTTT. It yields the protein CASSPQDRGPGNTIYF.

V is TRBV21-1 and J is TRBJ2-5. TRBV21-1 is reported as a pseudogene. This CDR3 is built from 8 residues. The CDR3 loop is CASRTPHF. The CDR3 nucleotides are TGTGCCAGCAGGACGCCGCACTTC.

On this clone: Relative to the germline gene, one junction end is altered; a read error may explain this. The chain is built from TRBV5-4 and TRBJ2-5, with 7 positions matching TRBD1. This CDR3 spans 15 amino acids. The germline gives CDR1 SGHNT, CDR2 YYREEE (reference sequence). CDR3 region: CASSLAGQDQETQYF. The CDR3 DNA reads TGTGCCAGCAGCTTGGCAGGACAGGACCAGGAGACCCAGTACTTC.

This clone has more than one count but fewer than ten. The V call is TRBV5-4, the J call TRBJ2-3, with TRBD1 identical over 10 bases. Germline V gene data show CDR1 as SGHNT and CDR2 as YYREEE (reference sequence). The ends lost 6 bases at V and 5 bases at J; junction bases unmatched: 6. There are 14 residues in the CDR3. CDR3 sequence: CASIRQGAGDTQYF. In DNA, the CDR3 is TGTGCCAGCATCCGACAGGGGGCCGGAGATACGCAGTATTTT.

The chain is built from TRBV5-1 and TRBJ2-6; unclear D gene. Trimming took 4 bases from V and 0 from J, leaving 17 bases between them. Germline V gene lookup returns CDR1 SGHRS and CDR2 YFSETQ. CDR3 length: 18 residues. CDR3 amino acids: CASSGRNGQISGANVLTF. The CDR3 bases are TGCGCCAGCAGCGGTAGGAATGGGCAAATCTCTGGGGCCAACGTCCTGACTTTC. Looking up the rest from reference TRBV5-1 and TRBJ2-6 gives the full variable domain: KAGVTQTPRYLIKTRGQQVTLSCSPISGHRSVSWYQQTPGQGLQFLFEYFSETQRNKGNFPGRFSGRQFSNSRSEMNVSTLELGDSALYLCASSGRNGQISGANVLTFGAGSRLTVL.

The chain joins TRBV7-6 to TRBJ2-7; 7 nucleotides agree with TRBD2. CDR1 SGHVS and CDR2 FNYEAQ come from the germline V gene. The CDR3 consists of 12 residues. The V gene end was trimmed by 2 bases and the J gene end by 7 bases; junction bases not matched to a gene: 2. This chain's CDR3 is CASSLWRGEQYF. The CDR3 DNA is TGTGCCAGCAGCTTATGGCGGGGGGAGCAGTACTTC.

The sample holds many counts of this clone. V is TRBV5-1 and J is TRBJ2-7; possibly TRBD2 for D (5 bases). Trimming removed 3 bases from V and 0 bases from J, with 10 bases in between. CDR1 is SGHRS and CDR2 is YFSETQ in the germline V gene. The CDR3 totals 14 residues. CDR3 amino acids: CASSSGWASYEQYF. CDR3 nucleotides: TGCGCCAGCAGCTCGGGGTGGGCCTCCTACGAGCAGTACTTC.

The chain joins TRBV28 to TRBJ2-4; D is undetermined. Between the trimmed V and J ends, which lost 5 bases and 0 bases, there was a span of 17 bases. Germline values: CDR1 MDHEN, CDR2 SYDVKM. The CDR3 covers 17 residues. CDR3 coding DNA: TGTGCCAGCAGTCAGACTTCCATCAGTCTAGCCAAAAACATTCAGTACTTC. It translates to CASSQTSISLAKNIQYF.

This clone was seen more than once but under ten times. The gene calls are TRBV2 and TRBJ2-1; TRBD1 matches 7 bases. This CDR3 has 13 residues. Looked up from germline, CDR1 is SNHLY and CDR2 is FYNNEI. The V gene end was trimmed by 5 bases and the J gene end by 9 bases; junction bases not matched to a gene: 7. CDR3 in amino acids: CASSNRQGPEQFF. The CDR3 DNA follows: TGTGCCAGCAGTAACCGACAGGGCCCTGAGCAGTTCTTC.

There are a few counts of this clone. The chain has TRBV5-1 and TRBJ1-1; maybe TRBD1 (5 bases). CDR1 is SGHRS, CDR2 YFSETQ, per germline. There are 13 residues in the CDR3. V lost 3 bases and J 9 bases, leaving 15 bases between the germline ends. The DNA of the CDR3 is TGCGCCAGCAGCTCCCGACAGACTACTAAAGCTTTCTTT. This gives the protein CASSSRQTTKAFF.